Shown below are 14 T cell receptor beta chains from a single sample sequenced in a study of early T cells in non-severe SARS-CoV-2 infection. Via MiXCR, TCRdb re-called the 5' RACE reads, giving one row per CDR3 protein. The sample lists 20,000 to 30,000 distinct CDR3 sequences; 3.5% to 5% were seen once. The specimen sequenced was whole blood. The receptors come from an adult who was a healthcare worker with PCR-confirmed SARS-CoV-2 infection or an uninfected control (not recorded which).

V and J are TRBV6-1 and TRBJ2-1; 7 bases are a match to TRBD1. This CDR3 region has 16 residues. Unmatched junction bases numbered 9, after V lost 6 bases and J lost 1 base. The germline V gene encodes CDR1 MNHNS and CDR2 SASEGT. CDR3 sequence reads: CASRGPGTESYNEQFF. CDR3 sequence (DNA): TGTGCCAGCAGGGGCCCTGGGACAGAGTCCTACAATGAGCAGTTCTTC.

The chain carries TRBV29-1 and TRBJ2-7; D may be TRBD1 (6 bases). The CDR3 sequence is 11 residues long. Germline lookup yields CDR1 SQVTM and CDR2 ANQGSEA. The CDR3 reads CGPGTGYEQYF. The CDR3 bases are TGCGGCCCGGGAACAGGGTACGAGCAGTACTTC.

In its sample, this clonotype was seen many times. The V and J genes are TRBV28 and TRBJ2-1, with a possible D match to TRBD2 (6 bases). V lost 2 bases, J lost 2 bases, and 10 bases lay in between. Germline V gene data show CDR1 as MDHEN and CDR2 as SYDVKM. This CDR3 spans 15 amino acids. As DNA, the CDR3 is TGTGCCAGCAGTTTAGCGGGGAAAACCTACAATGAGCAGTTCTTC. Its translation is CASSLAGKTYNEQFF.

This clonotype was recorded many times. This sequence joins TRBV14 and TRBJ2-7; 9 bases are a match to TRBD2. Germline V lookup: CDR1 SGHDN, CDR2 FVKESK. After removal of 1 base from V and 6 bases from J, the junction contained 7 bases not matched to a gene. CDR3 length equals 15 residues. DNA of the CDR3: TGTGCCAGCAGCCAAGGGAGGCTAGCGGGATCCGAGCAGTACTTC. Translation gives CASSQGRLAGSEQYF.

This clonotype was seen at least ten times. The V gene is TRBV23-1, the J gene TRBJ2-1; D gene uncertain. TRBV23-1 belongs to the ORF category, with a function that is uncertain. The germline V and J ends were trimmed by 6 bases and 0 bases, with 15 bases remaining between them. CDR3 length: 16 residues. CDR3 region: CASSSERQNSYNEQFF. In DNA form, the CDR3 reads TGCGCCAGCAGCTCGGAACGCCAAAACTCCTACAATGAGCAGTTCTTC.

Ten or more counts support this clonotype. The rearrangement links TRBV7-9 to TRBJ2-7; D might be TRBD1 (5 bases). The V gene lost 5 bases and the J gene lost 5 bases, with 19 bases spanning the gap. CDR3 length: 15 residues. CDR1 and CDR2 (germline): SEHNR, FQNEAQ (reference sequence). The CDR3 region has the DNA TGTGCCAGCAGCGCTCAAGGATCAGGGATCCACGAGCAGTACTTC. It yields the protein CASSAQGSGIHEQYF.

Only a few counts were recorded for this clonotype. The chain couples TRBV9 to TRBJ2-7, with D hard to call. The CDR3 contains 15 residues. Germline V gene lookup returns CDR1 SGDLS and CDR2 YYNGEE. Trimming pared 3 bases from V and 3 bases from J, leaving 16 bases between. The CDR3 DNA reads TGTGCCAGCAGCGCGACTTTCGAGTCGAACTACGAGCAGTACTTC. This translates into CASSATFESNYEQYF.

This clonotype was found a few times. The CDR3 DNA is TGCGCCAGCAGCTTGGGGACAGCGATGTTTGAAGCTTTCTTT. Encoded protein: CASSLGTAMFEAFF. The chain links TRBV5-1 to TRBJ1-1; D may be TRBD1 (6 bases). The germline V gene has CDR1 SGHRS and CDR2 YFSETQ. V lost 0 bases, J lost 7 bases, and 13 bases lay in between. This CDR3 spans 14 amino acids.

This clonotype has ten or more counts. CDR3 nucleotide sequence: TGCAGCGTGAGGGGGCAGGGGAGGAATGAGCAGTTCTTC. Its translation is CSVRGQGRNEQFF. This chain uses TRBV29-1 with TRBJ2-1; perhaps TRBD1 as D (7 bases). Per germline, CDR1 SQVTM and CDR2 ANQGSEA. Trimming stripped 6 bases from V and 7 bases from J, with 16 bases between. This CDR3 has 13 residues.

This clonotype has a count of ten or more. For the CDR3, the DNA is TGCAGTGCCTCCAGCGGGGACAGATACAATGAGCAGTTCTTC. Its translation is CSASSGDRYNEQFF. This sequence joins TRBV20-1 and TRBJ2-1; D is tentatively TRBD1 or TRBD2 (7 bases each). V lost 6 bases and J 4 bases, leaving 16 bases between the germline ends. CDR1 and CDR2 from the germline V gene are DFQATT and SNEGSKA (reference sequence). CDR3 length: 14 amino acids.

Ten or more counts support this clonotype. V usage is TRBV9 and J usage is TRBJ2-2; D may be TRBD1 or TRBD2 (5 bases each). Germline CDR1 reads SGDLS; CDR2 reads YYNGEE. The CDR3 runs to 16 residues. Trimming removed 3 bases at V and 3 bases at J, with 15 bases between. Written as DNA, the CDR3 is TGTGCCAGCAGCGCCGGGGTCGGGGCCTACACCGGGGAGCTGTTTTTT. This encodes CASSAGVGAYTGELFF.

There are many counts of this clonotype. The genes are TRBV27 and TRBJ2-6, with D perhaps matching TRBD2 (5 bases). CDR1 MNHEY and CDR2 SMNVEV come from the germline V gene (reference sequence). This CDR3 has 14 residues. With 5 bases removed from V and 6 bases from J, the gap between germline ends came to 11 bases. CDR3 sequence reads: CASSGYGKANVLTF. CDR3 DNA sequence: TGTGCCAGCAGTGGGTACGGGAAGGCCAACGTCCTGACTTTC.

This clonotype appeared many times. V usage is TRBV11-2 and J usage is TRBJ1-4, with 10 positions matching TRBD1. The V gene's germline CDR1 is SGHAT and CDR2 FQNNGV. V lost 4 bases, J lost 8 bases, and 7 bases stayed unmatched. There are 15 residues in the CDR3. The CDR3 DNA reads TGTGCCAGCAGCTCCCGGGACAGGGGTTCGGAAAAACTGTTTTTT. It encodes CASSSRDRGSEKLFF. The full variable domain, with the rest looked up from reference TRBV11-2 and TRBJ1-4, is EAGVAQSPRYKIIEKRQSVAFWCNPISGHATLYWYQQILGQGPKLLIQFQNNGVVDDSQLPKDRFSAERLKGVDSTLKIQPAKLEDSAVYLCASSSRDRGSEKLFFGSGTQLSVL.

The rearrangement uses TRBV7-6 and TRBJ2-2; D might be TRBD1 (6 bases). Trimming stripped 3 bases from V and 6 bases from J, with 11 bases between. Looked up from germline, CDR1 is SGHVS and CDR2 is FNYEAQ. This CDR3 has 14 residues. The CDR3 DNA sequence: TGTGCCAGCAGCTTGTTTGAGGGGGCCGGGGAGCTGTTTTTT. It is translated as CASSLFEGAGELFF.